Shown below are 17 T cell receptor beta chains from a single sample sequenced in a study of glioma-infiltrating T cells. The iRepertoire nested amplicon-rescue multiplex PCR amplified TCR alpha and beta CDR3s from RNA. In TCRdb, the multiplex PCR reads were re-called with MiXCR into one record per CDR3 protein. Among more than 350,000 distinct CDR3 sequences listed, around 45% were seen once. The sequencing sample was made of glioma tissue, nonneoplastic brain tissue, or PBMCs (not recorded which). These receptors were taken from a human donor with low-grade glioma or glioblastoma, undergoing nonglioma brain surgery, or in good health (not recorded which).

Comment on this clonotype: At one end the junction does not follow the germline gene, possibly because of a read error. The chain employs TRBV20-1 and TRBJ2-1, with 10 bases aligning to TRBD2. Germline CDR1 reads DFQATT; CDR2 reads SNEGSKA (reference sequence). The CDR3 runs to 16 residues. The CDR3 coding sequence is TGCAGTGCTAGAGATACCGGGACTAGCGTCTACAATAAGCAGTTCTTC. Translated, it gives CSARDTGTSVYNKQFF.

The chain employs TRBV5-4 and TRBJ2-7; D call uncertain. Germline CDR1 is SGHNT and CDR2 is YYREEE (reference sequence). V gave up 0 bases and J gave up 9 bases, with 10 bases separating them. The length of the CDR3 is 12 residues. CDR3 residues: CASSLGPSGQYF. The CDR3 DNA sequence: TGTGCCAGCAGCTTGGGCCCCAGTGGGCAGTACTTC.

There are a few counts of this clonotype. V gene TRBV7-9 combines with J gene TRBJ2-1, with 7 bases fitting TRBD2. The trim removed 2 bases at V and 7 bases at J, leaving 8 bases unmatched. Germline-derived CDR1 and CDR2 are SEHNR and FQNEAQ (reference sequence). The CDR3 covers 15 residues. The CDR3 protein is CASSLRWEGRNEQFF. Written as DNA, the CDR3 is TGTGCCAGCAGCTTAAGGTGGGAGGGCCGGAATGAGCAGTTCTTC.

In this sample, this clonotype turned up many times. J is TRBJ2-5 and V is TRBV20-1; D remains ambiguous. This CDR3 contains 14 residues. The V end was cut by 0 bases, the J end by 1 base, with 9 bases between. The germline V gene encodes CDR1 DFQATT and CDR2 SNEGSKA (reference sequence). The chain's CDR3 is CSARDIRAQETQYF. CDR3 DNA sequence: TGCAGTGCTAGAGATATCCGGGCCCAAGAGACCCAGTACTTC.

The rearrangement uses TRBV2 and TRBJ2-7, with 10 bases lining up with TRBD2. The CDR3 has 14 residues. The germline V gene has CDR1 SNHLY and CDR2 FYNNEI. V was clipped by 4 bases and J by 4 bases; unmatched bases: 4. The CDR3 region is CASSASGSEYEQYF. The CDR3 nucleotides are TGTGCCAGCAGTGCTAGCGGGAGCGAATACGAGCAGTACTTC. The entire variable domain, with the rest obtained from reference TRBV2 and TRBJ2-7, is as follows: EPEVTQTPSHQVTQMGQEVILRCVPISNHLYFYWYRQILGQKVEFLVSFYNNEISEKSEIFDDQFSVERPDGSNFTLKIRSTKLEDSAMYFCASSASGSEYEQYFGPGTRLTVT.

A word on this clonotype: Since a much larger clone is just one base distant, this may be a read error. The chain has TRBV7-2 and TRBJ2-7; D possibly uses TRBD1 or TRBD2 (5 bases each). Germline V gives CDR1 SGHTA, CDR2 FQGNSA. This CDR3 is built from 14 residues. CDR3 nucleotides: TGTGCCAGCAGGTTAGATTGGGGGACGGACGAGCAGTACTTC. It is translated as CASRLDWGTDEQYF.

The rearrangement joins TRBV5-1 to TRBJ1-2; the D gene is possibly TRBD1 (6 bases). The CDR3 runs to 15 residues. The V and J ends lost 2 bases and 1 base respectively, with 12 bases between them. Germline V gene sequence: CDR1 SGHRS, CDR2 YFSETQ. DNA of the CDR3: TGCGCCAGCAGCTTACAGGGAACAAATAACTATGGCTACACCTTC. This gives the protein CASSLQGTNNYGYTF.

This clonotype has more than one count but fewer than ten. The chain has TRBV4-1 and TRBJ2-3; TRBD1 aligns across 10 bases. The V segment lost 2 bases and the J segment 1 base; nucleotides outside the gene matches: 9. Germline CDR1 reads MGHRA; CDR2 reads YSYEKL. CDR3 length equals 18 residues. In DNA form, the CDR3 reads TGCGCCAGCAGCCAACGGTCTTCCGGGACAGGGGGCACAGATACGCAGTATTTT. This codes for CASSQRSSGTGGTDTQYF.

The chain combines TRBV28 with TRBJ2-3; 10 bases align to TRBD2. Germline CDR1 is MDHEN and CDR2 is SYDVKM. The CDR3 loop spans 15 amino acids. The ends lost 5 bases at V and 1 base at J; junction bases unmatched: 3. The CDR3, as DNA: TGTGCCAGCAGTACCGGGACTAGCGGCACAGATACGCAGTATTTT. Protein: CASSTGTSGTDTQYF.

A note on this clonotype: The junction departs from the called germline gene at one end, perhaps through a read error. This rearrangement joins TRBV7-9 to TRBJ2-5; tentatively, D is TRBD1 (6 bases). CDR1 is SEHNR, CDR2 FQNEAQ, per germline (reference sequence). The CDR3 is 15 residues long. The CDR3 loop reads CDSSLRGQARETQYF. CDR3 nucleotide sequence: TGTGACAGCAGCTTAAGGGGACAAGCTCGAGAGACCCAGTACTTC.

This clonotype was picked up a small number of times. The gene calls are TRBV27 and TRBJ2-7, with 8 bases aligning to TRBD1. Germline V gives CDR1 MNHEY, CDR2 SMNVEV (reference sequence). CDR3 size: 14 residues. Trimming took 5 bases from V and 5 from J; bases not matched to a gene: 8. In DNA, the CDR3 is TGTGCCAGCAGTACCACAGGGGGAGATAACGAGCAGTACTTC. This codes for CASSTTGGDNEQYF.

This chain connects TRBV19 to TRBJ1-5; D gene uncertain. V lost 5 bases, J lost 4 bases, and 9 bases lay in between. Germline assignment: CDR1 LNHDA and CDR2 SQIVND (reference sequence). This CDR3 region has 13 residues. The DNA of the CDR3 is TGTGCCAGTAGTCCTACCAAGAATCAGCCCCAGCATTTT. Translated, it gives CASSPTKNQPQHF.

In this sample, this clonotype turned up a few times. V is TRBV7-2 and J is TRBJ2-1, with TRBD1 matching over 8 bases. The length of the CDR3 is 15 residues. After removal of 4 bases from V and 2 bases from J, the junction contained 4 bases not matched to a gene. Germline V gives CDR1 SGHTA, CDR2 FQGNSA. In nucleotides, the CDR3 is TGTGCCAGCAGCTCGGACAGGGTAACCTACAATGAGCAGTTCTTC. Encoded protein: CASSSDRVTYNEQFF.

This clonotype occurred many times. The chain couples TRBV19 to TRBJ2-3, with D unresolved. Germline V CDR1 and CDR2: LNHDA, SQIVND (reference sequence). Trimming removed 6 bases from V and 0 bases from J, with 4 bases in between. The CDR3 runs 12 residues. Here the CDR3 DNA reads TGTGCCAGTAGACAGAGCACAGATACGCAGTATTTT. This gives the protein CASRQSTDTQYF.

Many counts were recorded for this clonotype. The V and J genes are TRBV28 and TRBJ1-2, with D possibly TRBD1 on 6 matching bases. Trimming removed 6 bases from V and 3 bases from J, with 14 bases in between. The germline V gene has CDR1 MDHEN and CDR2 SYDVKM. The CDR3 covers 14 residues. CDR3 nucleotide sequence: TGTGCCAGCAGCCCTGACAGGAGAGACTATGGCTACACCTTC. Encoded protein: CASSPDRRDYGYTF.

Comment on this clonotype: A read error may explain this, as a much larger clone is one base away. This is likely a read error, given that the CDR3 carries no conserved phenylalanine or tryptophan at its end. The chain carries TRBV25-1 and TRBJ2-7; 10 nucleotides align to TRBD2. TRBJ2-1 explains the end of the DNA better; the J call may be wrong. Germline V gene lookup returns CDR1 MGHDK and CDR2 SYGVNS. The CDR3 is 15 amino acids. DNA of the CDR3: TGTGCCAGCAGTGAATGGGGACTAGCGAAGGATGAGCAGTTCCTC. It yields the protein CASSEWGLAKDEQFL.

This clonotype was detected ten times or more. The chain has TRBV27 and TRBJ2-3; 8 bases match TRBD2. Germline loops: CDR1 MNHEY, CDR2 SMNVEV (reference sequence). The ends lost 4 bases at V and 5 bases at J; junction bases unmatched: 8. The CDR3 consists of 15 residues. The CDR3 DNA follows: TGTGCCAGCAGTTCCCGGGAGGGCAACGGAGATACGCAGTATTTT. This encodes CASSSREGNGDTQYF.